This entry lists 14 T cell receptor beta chains sequenced from one sample in a study of radiation and T cells in renal cell carcinoma. Sequenced by immunoSEQ multiplex PCR; TCRdb stores in-frame clones only, minus some. The sample contains 130,000 or so clones, around 78% of which appear only once. The sample's time point: baseline pretreatment blood. Treatment given: 15 Gy SBRT to primary tumor, nephrectomy 4 weeks later. The material was blood, obtained from a patient whose treatment included radiotherapy and nephrectomy. The receptor source for this set is a woman in her 50s with renal cell carcinoma.

This clone came up a few times. The chain links TRBV10-3 to TRBJ2-3, with D unresolved. The CDR3 runs to 15 residues. Looked up from germline, CDR1 is ENHRY and CDR2 is SYGVKD. V lost 4 bases and J 0 bases, leaving 11 bases between the germline ends. In DNA, the CDR3 is TGTGCCATCAGTGGTGGCAGCCCTAGCACAGATACGCAGTATTTT. Encoded protein: CAISGGSPSTDTQYF.

The V and J genes are TRBV7-8 and TRBJ1-2, with D perhaps TRBD1 (6 bases). V lost 4 bases and J lost 2, with 11 bases in between. This CDR3 has 14 amino acids. Germline CDR1 SGHVS, CDR2 FQNEAQ. In DNA, the CDR3 is TGTGCCAGCAGCTCCCAGGGGACCAACTATGGCTACACCTTC. This translates into CASSSQGTNYGYTF. Supplemented by reference TRBV7-8 and TRBJ1-2, the full variable domain reads GAGVSQSPRYKVAKRGQDVALRCDPISGHVSLFWYQQALGQGPEFLTYFQNEAQLDKSGLPSDRFFAERPEGSVSTLKIQRTQQEDSAVYLCASSSQGTNYGYTFGSGTRLTVV.

CDR3 sequence reads: CASSYFHRDHGYTF. CDR3 nucleotide sequence: TGCGCCAGCAGTTATTTTCACAGGGACCATGGCTACACCTTC. The V call is TRBV10-2, the J call TRBJ1-2; possible D gene TRBD1, 6 bases. V was trimmed by 5 bases and J by 6 bases, leaving 16 bases between them. The CDR3 length is 14 residues. Germline V gives CDR1 WSHSY, CDR2 SAAADI.

The rearrangement uses TRBV5-4 and TRBJ2-2, with TRBD2 matching over 12 bases. Germline loops: CDR1 SGHNT, CDR2 YYREEE (reference sequence). Trimming at V came to 1 base and at J to 7 bases, leaving 8 bases not matched to a gene. This CDR3 has 17 residues. As DNA, the CDR3 is TGTGCCAGCAGCTTGTTCTTGACTAGCGGGAGCTACGGGGAGCTGTTTTTT. Protein sequence: CASSLFLTSGSYGELFF.

The chain uses TRBV4-3 and TRBJ1-5, with D perhaps matching TRBD1 (6 bases). Trimming took off 0 bases at V and 6 bases at J, with 15 bases between the two ends. Looked up from germline, CDR1 is LGHNA and CDR2 is YSLEER. CDR3 length: 16 residues. Here the CDR3 DNA reads TGCGCCAGCAGCCAAGACACAGGGAGGGGCAGTCAGCCCCAGCATTTT. This gives the protein CASSQDTGRGSQPQHF.

The V gene is TRBV6-5, the J gene TRBJ1-2, with no clear D. The germline V gene has CDR1 MNHEY and CDR2 SVGAGI. Trimming took off 10 bases at V and 2 bases at J, with 14 bases between the two ends. CDR3 length: 13 residues. CDR3 loop: CAIMVAANYGYTF. DNA of the CDR3: TGTGCCATTATGGTGGCGGCGAACTATGGCTACACCTTC.

The chain joins TRBV6-8 to TRBJ2-1, with TRBD2 as a possible D gene (6 bases). This CDR3 contains 14 residues. CDR1 is MNHGY, CDR2 SAAAGT, per germline. Trimming took off 8 bases at V and 4 bases at J, with 15 bases between the two ends. The CDR3 nucleotides are TGTGCCAGCCCATCAGGTAGCGGATACAATGAGCAGTTCTTC. This sequence encodes CASPSGSGYNEQFF.

The rearrangement links TRBV5-4 to TRBJ2-7; TRBD1 matches 9 bases. The CDR3 contains 14 residues. After removal of 4 bases from V and 7 bases from J, the junction contained 9 bases not matched to a gene. The germline V gene has CDR1 SGHNT and CDR2 YYREEE (reference sequence). This chain's CDR3 is CASSPWTGEGEQYF. The CDR3 nucleotides are TGTGCCAGCAGCCCATGGACAGGGGAGGGTGAGCAGTACTTC.

The chain links TRBV10-3 to TRBJ2-7, with D perhaps matching TRBD1 (5 bases). V lost 7 bases and J lost 4, with 11 bases in between. This CDR3 has 12 residues. Per the germline V gene, CDR1 is ENHRY and CDR2 is SYGVKD. CDR3 sequence (DNA): TGTGCCATCACGGAAACAGGATACGAGCAGTACTTC. It encodes CAITETGYEQYF.

As to this clone: At one end, the junction sequence differs from germline, possibly due to a read error. Other nucleotide sequences in the sample specify the same CDR3. The chain links TRBV7-2 to TRBJ2-7; 11 positions match TRBD2. Germline V gives CDR1 SGHTA, CDR2 FQGNSA. CDR3 length: 14 amino acids. CDR3: CASSLAGGPYEQYF. The CDR3 coding sequence is TGTGCCAGCAGCCTAGCGGGGGGCCCCTACGAGCAGTACTTC.

The rearrangement links TRBV7-2 to TRBJ2-3; a weak D match, TRBD2 (6 bases). V lost 1 base, J lost 5 bases, and 13 bases lay in between. Germline lookup yields CDR1 SGHTA and CDR2 FQGNSA. CDR3 length: 15 residues. The CDR3 region has the DNA TGTGCCAGCAGCTTAGATGGGGGGTTCGGAGATACGCAGTATTTT. It codes for CASSLDGGFGDTQYF.

This clone occurred a few times. The chain carries TRBV7-9 and TRBJ2-4; maybe TRBD1 (5 bases). From germline, CDR1 is SEHNR and CDR2 FQNEAQ (reference sequence). Trimming took off 1 base at V and 6 bases at J, with 10 bases between the two ends. The CDR3 loop spans 14 amino acids. CDR3 bases: TGTGCCAGCAGCTTAGGAACAGGCTCAAACATTCAGTACTTC. Amino acid sequence: CASSLGTGSNIQYF.

This rearrangement joins TRBV11-3 to TRBJ2-3; TRBD1 matches at 9 bases. Trimming cost V 4 bases and J 6 bases; bases outside gene matches: 5. The germline CDR1 and CDR2 sequences are SGHNT and YENEEA. This CDR3 is built from 14 residues. The CDR3 DNA reads as TGTGCCAGCAGCTCCGGACAGGGGAAGGATACGCAGTATTTT. Amino acids: CASSSGQGKDTQYF.

In its sample, this clone was seen a few times. The chain joins TRBV6-6 to TRBJ1-1; TRBD1 might be the D (5 bases). Looked up from germline, CDR1 is MNHNY and CDR2 is SVGAGI (reference sequence). This CDR3 is built from 14 residues. V lost 5 bases and J lost 4, with 14 bases in between. CDR3 region: CASSPWGGSTEAFF. The CDR3, as DNA: TGTGCCAGCAGTCCCTGGGGGGGATCCACTGAAGCTTTCTTT.